The following is a T cell receptor (beta chain) sequence with its context. Sequenced by immunoSEQ multiplex PCR; TCRdb stores in-frame clones only, minus some. Here the sample spans some 150,000 clones, approximately 94% being singletons. The sample originates from a study of control samples from healthy donors and cancer patients. In germline, CDR1 is SGDLS, CDR2 YYNGEE. V lost 1 base and J lost 4; bases outside the gene matches: 5. CDR3 length equals 15 residues. This TCR was sampled from a man aged 40-55 years in good health. The chain recombines TRBV9 with TRBJ2-3; 8 bases agree with TRBD2. The material sequenced was blood. CDR3 sequence: CASSVKAGGPDTQYF. CDR3 in DNA: TGTGCCAGCAGCGTAAAGGCGGGAGGCCCAGATACGCAGTATTTT.